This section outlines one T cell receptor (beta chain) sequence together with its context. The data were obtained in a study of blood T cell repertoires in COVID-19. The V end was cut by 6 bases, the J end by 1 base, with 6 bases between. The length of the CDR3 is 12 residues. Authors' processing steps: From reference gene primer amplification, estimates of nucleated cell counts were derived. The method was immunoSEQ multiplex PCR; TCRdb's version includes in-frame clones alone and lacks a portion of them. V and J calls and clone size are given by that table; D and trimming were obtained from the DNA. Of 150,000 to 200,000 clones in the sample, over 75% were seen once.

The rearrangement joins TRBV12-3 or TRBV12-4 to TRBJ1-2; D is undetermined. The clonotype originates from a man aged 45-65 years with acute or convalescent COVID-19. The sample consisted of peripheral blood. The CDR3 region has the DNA TGTGCCAGCAGCACAAGTAACTATGGCTACACCTTC. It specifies CASSTSNYGYTF.